This is a list of T cell receptor beta chains from one sample in a study of identical twins. TCRdb used MiXCR to reprocess the 5' RACE reads, holding one entry per CDR3 protein. Altogether roughly 700,000 distinct CDR3 sequences are present, around 8.6% being singletons, with the ten largest covering 0.75% to 1%. These data were also reused for a study on yellow fever vaccine responses in identical twins.

Sequencing input: PBMCs. Source of these receptors: a woman between 18 and 29 years old in good health. CDR3s include the opening cysteine and the closing phenylalanine or tryptophan. Each record gives: CDR3 DNA, CDR3 protein, J gene, V gene, clone size, D gene. The D gene is left open where the match is weak. Clone sizes are given selectively: once, few, many, or a class where the clone is expanded.

CDR3 DNA: TGTGCCAGCAGTTTTCGGGACAGGGGTAACACCGGGGAGCTGTTTTTT
CDR3 protein: CASSFRDRGNTGELFF
J gene: TRBJ2-2
V gene: TRBV27
clone size: NA
D gene: TRBD1

CDR3 DNA: TGCAGCGTTTTAAAAGGTAGCACCGGGGAGCTGTTTTTT
CDR3 protein: CSVLKGSTGELFF
J gene: TRBJ2-2
V gene: TRBV29-1
clone size: few
D gene: NA

CDR3 DNA: TGCAGTGCTAGGGAAGCGCGGCAGCCCCAGCATTTT
CDR3 protein: CSAREARQPQHF
J gene: TRBJ1-5
V gene: TRBV20-1
clone size: NA
D gene: NA

CDR3 DNA: TGTGCCAGCAGCCCCGTAGGGGGCTACAATGAGCAGTTCTTC
CDR3 protein: CASSPVGGYNEQFF
J gene: TRBJ2-1
V gene: TRBV6-1
clone size: NA
D gene: NA

CDR3 DNA: TGTGCCAGCAGCTTCATAACGGGAGGGCCTGATACGCAGTATTTT
CDR3 protein: CASSFITGGPDTQYF
J gene: TRBJ2-3
V gene: TRBV7-2
clone size: many
D gene: TRBD2

CDR3 DNA: TGCAGCGTTGAAGGGGCGCAAGGGGATGAGCAGTTCTTC
CDR3 protein: CSVEGAQGDEQFF
J gene: TRBJ2-1
V gene: TRBV29-1
clone size: many
D gene: NA

CDR3 DNA: TGCAGTGCTTATGGACCAGCCGGCGCCAATGAGCAGTTCTTC
CDR3 protein: CSAYGPAGANEQFF
J gene: TRBJ2-1
V gene: TRBV20-1
clone size: few
D gene: NA

CDR3 DNA: TGTGCCAGCAGCTCGAGAGGAGATCAGCCCCAGCATTTT
CDR3 protein: CASSSRGDQPQHF
J gene: TRBJ1-5
V gene: TRBV7-2
clone size: few
D gene: NA

CDR3 DNA: TGCGCCAGCAGCCAAGTTCAGTTGTATGAGCAGTTCTTC
CDR3 protein: CASSQVQLYEQFF
J gene: TRBJ2-1
V gene: TRBV4-3
clone size: NA
D gene: NA

CDR3 DNA: TGTGCCAGCAGCGGGCATCAGCCCCAGCATTTT
CDR3 protein: CASSGHQPQHF
J gene: TRBJ1-5
V gene: TRBV28
clone size: few
D gene: NA

CDR3 DNA: TGTGCCAGCAGCTTAGGGGGACAGGGGGACCAAGAGACCCAGTACTTC
CDR3 protein: CASSLGGQGDQETQYF
J gene: TRBJ2-5
V gene: TRBV7-2
clone size: NA
D gene: TRBD1

CDR3 DNA: TGCAGTGCCGAAACTAGTACCTACGAGCAGTACTTC
CDR3 protein: CSAETSTYEQYF
J gene: TRBJ2-7
V gene: TRBV20-1
clone size: NA
D gene: NA

CDR3 DNA: TGTGCCAGCTCATCCCTACTACCATCGAACACCGGGGAGCTGTTTTTT
CDR3 protein: CASSSLLPSNTGELFF
J gene: TRBJ2-2
V gene: TRBV18
clone size: NA
D gene: NA

CDR3 DNA: TGTGCCAGCAGTTATCGGCAGGGGGCTTTGAACACTGAAGCTTTCTTT
CDR3 protein: CASSYRQGALNTEAFF
J gene: TRBJ1-1
V gene: TRBV6-2/TRBV6-3
clone size: many
D gene: TRBD1

CDR3 DNA: TGTGCCATCAAGGACCACAGAGACTACAATGAGCAGTTCTTC
CDR3 protein: CAIKDHRDYNEQFF
J gene: TRBJ2-1
V gene: TRBV10-3
clone size: many
D gene: NA

CDR3 DNA: TGTGCCACCAGCAGAGATAGGGGGCGGTACACCGGGGAGCTGTTTTTT
CDR3 protein: CATSRDRGRYTGELFF
J gene: TRBJ2-2
V gene: TRBV15
clone size: many
D gene: TRBD1

CDR3 DNA: TGTGCCAGCAGCCCCCTTGGGGAGGGCATTCAGTACTTC
CDR3 protein: CASSPLGEGIQYF
J gene: TRBJ2-4
V gene: TRBV5-5
clone size: NA
D gene: TRBD2

CDR3 DNA: TGTGCCACCAGTGATCCGGCAGTGAGTGAGACCCAGTACTTC
CDR3 protein: CATSDPAVSETQYF
J gene: TRBJ2-5
V gene: TRBV24-1
clone size: NA
D gene: NA

CDR3 DNA: TGTGCCAGCAGTGAACTAGCGGGGGGCAATGAGCAGTTCTTC
CDR3 protein: CASSELAGGNEQFF
J gene: TRBJ2-1
V gene: TRBV6-1
clone size: few
D gene: TRBD2

CDR3 DNA: TGCAGCGTTGAGGTCGGCGAAGCTTTCTTT
CDR3 protein: CSVEVGEAFF
J gene: TRBJ1-1
V gene: TRBV29-1
clone size: NA
D gene: NA

CDR3 DNA: TGCGCCAGCAGCCAAGATTGGGGACTAGCGGGACTTACTGGAAGGGACACAGATACGCAGTATTTT
CDR3 protein: CASSQDWGLAGLTGRDTDTQYF
J gene: TRBJ2-3
V gene: TRBV4-1
clone size: NA
D gene: TRBD2

CDR3 DNA: TGCAGTGCTAGAGATCGTCTGACTGGGGCCAACGTCCTGACTTTC
CDR3 protein: CSARDRLTGANVLTF
J gene: TRBJ2-6
V gene: TRBV20-1
clone size: NA
D gene: NA

CDR3 DNA: TGTGCCAGCAGTGAAGGTAGCAAAAACATTCAGTACTTC
CDR3 protein: CASSEGSKNIQYF
J gene: TRBJ2-4
V gene: TRBV6-1
clone size: NA
D gene: NA

CDR3 DNA: TGCAGCGGGGGGACAGGGAGCTTAACTGAAGCTTTCTTT
CDR3 protein: CSGGTGSLTEAFF
J gene: TRBJ1-1
V gene: TRBV29-1
clone size: many
D gene: TRBD1

CDR3 DNA: TGTGCCAGCAGTCGCAGCGGGGGGGCTAGCCAAGAGACCCAGTACTTC
CDR3 protein: CASSRSGGASQETQYF
J gene: TRBJ2-5
V gene: TRBV12-3/TRBV12-4
clone size: many
D gene: TRBD2

CDR3 DNA: TGTGCCAGAAGCGGACTGAGAAGAGATGGCTACACCTTC
CDR3 protein: CARSGLRRDGYTF
J gene: TRBJ1-2
V gene: TRBV12-3/TRBV12-4
clone size: NA
D gene: NA

CDR3 DNA: TGTGCCTGGAGTGTATTGCGTGACGAGCAGTACTTC
CDR3 protein: CAWSVLRDEQYF
J gene: TRBJ2-7
V gene: TRBV30
clone size: many
D gene: NA

CDR3 DNA: TGCGCCAGCAGCTATATGACAGGAAACACCGGGGAGCTGTTTTTT
CDR3 protein: CASSYMTGNTGELFF
J gene: TRBJ2-2
V gene: TRBV5-1
clone size: many
D gene: NA

CDR3 DNA: TGTGCCAGCAGTTTAGGTCTTTTTCGGGAGCAGTTCTTC
CDR3 protein: CASSLGLFREQFF
J gene: TRBJ2-1
V gene: TRBV12-3/TRBV12-4
clone size: NA
D gene: NA

CDR3 DNA: TGTGCCAGCAGCTTCCCTCGTACAGGGGCCGTTGAAAAACTGTTTTTT
CDR3 protein: CASSFPRTGAVEKLFF
J gene: TRBJ1-4
V gene: TRBV7-8
clone size: few
D gene: TRBD1

CDR3 DNA: TGTGCCAGCAGTGCCGCGGACCCGGAGTTCTTC
CDR3 protein: CASSAADPEFF
J gene: TRBJ2-1
V gene: TRBV28
clone size: NA
D gene: NA

CDR3 DNA: TGTGCCAGCAGCCCGCTTTGGGTGAACACTGAAGCTTTCTTT
CDR3 protein: CASSPLWVNTEAFF
J gene: TRBJ1-1
V gene: TRBV14
clone size: few
D gene: NA

CDR3 DNA: TGTGCCAGCAGCGTTTCTCGGGACAGGGGGCACCAAGAGACCCAGTACTTC
CDR3 protein: CASSVSRDRGHQETQYF
J gene: TRBJ2-5
V gene: TRBV9
clone size: few
D gene: TRBD1

CDR3 DNA: TGCAGTGCTTTCCAGGGGGGCCCCGGGGAGCTGTTTTTT
CDR3 protein: CSAFQGGPGELFF
J gene: TRBJ2-2
V gene: TRBV20-1
clone size: NA
D gene: NA

CDR3 DNA: TGCAGCGTTCTAGACACCTATGGCTACACCTTC
CDR3 protein: CSVLDTYGYTF
J gene: TRBJ1-2
V gene: TRBV29-1
clone size: NA
D gene: NA

CDR3 DNA: TGTGCCAGCGTCCCAGGGACACTCTCCTACGAGCAGTACTTC
CDR3 protein: CASVPGTLSYEQYF
J gene: TRBJ2-7
V gene: TRBV5-5
clone size: once
D gene: NA

CDR3 DNA: TGTGCCAGCAGTGACCATCTCCCGGGAGGGTCGGACATTCAGTACTTC
CDR3 protein: CASSDHLPGGSDIQYF
J gene: TRBJ2-4
V gene: TRBV25-1
clone size: NA
D gene: TRBD2

CDR3 DNA: TGTGCCAGTAGCCGGGATCCCGATAATTCACCCCTCCACTTT
CDR3 protein: CASSRDPDNSPLHF
J gene: TRBJ1-6
V gene: TRBV19
clone size: few
D gene: NA

CDR3 DNA: TGCAGCGTTGTCCAAGCGGGAGGGAGGGAGACCCAGTACTTC
CDR3 protein: CSVVQAGGRETQYF
J gene: TRBJ2-5
V gene: TRBV29-1
clone size: many
D gene: TRBD2

CDR3 DNA: TGTGCCAGCAGTTCCCTTGGCTTGGGCTCAAGTGGCTACGAGCAGTACTTC
CDR3 protein: CASSSLGLGSSGYEQYF
J gene: TRBJ2-7
V gene: TRBV6-2/TRBV6-3
clone size: many
D gene: NA

CDR3 DNA: TGTGCCAGCAGTTTCTTCAGGGGGAACGGAGGGCTCACCTTC
CDR3 protein: CASSFFRGNGGLTF
J gene: TRBJ1-2
V gene: TRBV12-3/TRBV12-4
clone size: few
D gene: TRBD1

CDR3 DNA: TGTGCCACCAGCCCACGCGGCGGGACAGGAATCTATGGCTACACCTTC
CDR3 protein: CATSPRGGTGIYGYTF
J gene: TRBJ1-2
V gene: TRBV15
clone size: few
D gene: TRBD1

CDR3 DNA: TGTGCCAGCAAACAACAGGGGCTTGTCTCCTACAATGAGCAGTTCTTC
CDR3 protein: CASKQQGLVSYNEQFF
J gene: TRBJ2-1
V gene: TRBV6-2/TRBV6-3
clone size: NA
D gene: TRBD1

CDR3 DNA: TGTGCCACCAGCAGAGTTCGCGGGGTTCAAGAGACCCAGTACTTC
CDR3 protein: CATSRVRGVQETQYF
J gene: TRBJ2-5
V gene: TRBV15
clone size: many
D gene: NA

CDR3 DNA: TGTGCCAGCAGCGTCTTCGGGGGGCCCTACAATGAGCAGTTCTTC
CDR3 protein: CASSVFGGPYNEQFF
J gene: TRBJ2-1
V gene: TRBV14
clone size: NA
D gene: NA

CDR3 DNA: TGCAGGGGGCTAGCGGGACCTGGACAGAACACCGGGGAGCTGTTTTTT
CDR3 protein: CRGLAGPGQNTGELFF
J gene: TRBJ2-2
V gene: TRBV20-1
clone size: many
D gene: TRBD2

CDR3 DNA: TGTGCCAGCAGCTTGGCACCAGGGATGAATGTTGCAGATACGCAGTATTTT
CDR3 protein: CASSLAPGMNVADTQYF
J gene: TRBJ2-3
V gene: TRBV12-3/TRBV12-4
clone size: few
D gene: NA

CDR3 DNA: TGCAGCGACAGTACGCAGTATTTT
CDR3 protein: CSDSTQYF
J gene: TRBJ2-3
V gene: TRBV29-1
clone size: NA
D gene: NA

CDR3 DNA: TGTGCCATCAGTGAGTCGGAGCAAAGGGATGGCGAGCAGTACTTC
CDR3 protein: CAISESEQRDGEQYF
J gene: TRBJ2-7
V gene: TRBV10-3
clone size: NA
D gene: NA

CDR3 DNA: TGTGCCTGGAGTAAAGGGGGGCTCGAAAAACTGTTTTTT
CDR3 protein: CAWSKGGLEKLFF
J gene: TRBJ1-4
V gene: TRBV30
clone size: NA
D gene: NA

CDR3 DNA: TGTGCCAGCCGGAGGGACGGCTCCTACGAGCAGTACTTC
CDR3 protein: CASRRDGSYEQYF
J gene: TRBJ2-7
V gene: TRBV6-6
clone size: many
D gene: NA

CDR3 DNA: TGCGCCAGCAGCCAAGATTCCCGAGCGGGAGGTCTCTACGAGCAGTACTTC
CDR3 protein: CASSQDSRAGGLYEQYF
J gene: TRBJ2-7
V gene: TRBV4-3
clone size: many
D gene: TRBD2

CDR3 DNA: TGCGCCAGCAGCAGAGGACTGATCCCCTACGAGCAGTACTTC
CDR3 protein: CASSRGLIPYEQYF
J gene: TRBJ2-7
V gene: TRBV4-3
clone size: NA
D gene: NA